The 15 T cell receptor beta chains below all came from one sample that was sequenced in a study of T-cell reconstitution after alpha-beta-depleted transplantation in children. The library targeted TCRbeta and was prepared with unique molecular identifiers. One entry per CDR3 protein results from TCRdb running MiXCR on the PCR reads. The table records 800,000 to 1,000,000 distinct CDR3 sequences, about 29% of them present only once. The starting material was PBMCs, mostly from graft donor cells, obtained 360 days after TCRalphabeta/CD19-depleted stem cell transplant. All receptors come from a boy in the first two years of life who had a stem cell transplant for SCID, so the T cells may come from the graft donor.

The V call is TRBV2, the J call TRBJ2-1; 8 bases match TRBD1. The CDR3 totals 17 residues. Unmatched junction bases numbered 10, after V lost 6 bases and J lost 0 bases. Germline assignment: CDR1 SNHLY and CDR2 FYNNEI. The DNA for the CDR3 is TGTGCCAGCAGCCGCCCCCGGACAGGGAGCTCCTACAATGAGCAGTTCTTC. Translating gives CASSRPRTGSSYNEQFF.

This chain joins TRBV7-2 and TRBJ2-3, with D possibly TRBD2 on 5 matching bases. The CDR3 contains 13 residues. CDR1 is SGHTA and CDR2 is FQGNSA in the germline V gene. V was pared by 4 bases and J by 4 bases, with 9 bases between. CDR3 in amino acids: CASSSLSADTQYF. CDR3 bases: TGTGCCAGCAGCTCCCTTAGCGCAGATACGCAGTATTTT. The full variable domain, rest sourced from reference TRBV7-2 and TRBJ2-3, is GAGVSQSPSNKVTEKGKDVELRCDPISGHTALYWYRQSLGQGLEFLIYFQGNSAPDKSGLPSDRFSAERTGGSVSTLTIQRTQQEDSAVYLCASSSLSADTQYFGPGTRLTVL.

In its sample, this clonotype was seen a few times. The genes are TRBV7-6 and TRBJ2-3; perhaps D is TRBD1 or TRBD2 (5 bases each). The germline gives CDR1 SGHVS, CDR2 FNYEAQ. The CDR3 sequence is 14 residues long. V was cut by 5 bases and J by 3 bases, with 12 bases left in between. The CDR3 sequence is CASSRGRATDTQYF. CDR3 in DNA: TGTGCCAGCAGCCGGGGCAGGGCAACAGATACGCAGTATTTT.

This clonotype was counted between two and nine times. The rearrangement uses TRBV4-2 and TRBJ2-3; tentatively, D is TRBD1 or TRBD2 (5 bases each). The V gene's germline CDR1 is LGHNA and CDR2 YNFKEQ. The CDR3 extends over 17 amino acids. V was trimmed by 1 base and J by 3 bases, leaving 17 bases between them. The CDR3 region has the DNA TGTGCCAGCAGCCAAGCGTTCCGGGGCCGGAGTACAGATACGCAGTATTTT. Its protein is CASSQAFRGRSTDTQYF.

The chain couples TRBV7-2 to TRBJ2-1; TRBD2 agrees at 9 bases. The V segment lost 0 bases and the J segment 6 bases; nucleotides outside the gene matches: 3. Germline V gene lookup returns CDR1 SGHTA and CDR2 FQGNSA. The CDR3 has 15 residues. The CDR3, as DNA: TGTGCCAGCAGCTTAGCAGCGGGGGGAGGCAATGAGCAGTTCTTC. It yields the protein CASSLAAGGGNEQFF.

The rearrangement uses TRBV6-6 and TRBJ1-5; D uncertain. The CDR3 is 12 amino acids. V lost 3 bases, J lost 7 bases, and 7 bases lay in between. CDR1 MNHNY and CDR2 SVGAGI come from the germline V gene (reference sequence). CDR3 protein: CASSYPLQPQHF. In DNA form, the CDR3 reads TGTGCCAGCAGTTATCCCTTACAGCCCCAGCATTTT.

The V and J genes are TRBV4-1 and TRBJ1-4; a weak D match, TRBD1 (5 bases). Trimming took 4 bases from V and 6 from J, leaving 15 bases between them. The CDR3 extends over 15 amino acids. CDR1 MGHRA and CDR2 YSYEKL come from the germline V gene. CDR3 nucleotides: TGCGCCAGCAGCCGAACGGCGGGGGACGATGAAAAACTGTTTTTT. Translated: CASSRTAGDDEKLFF.

The chain links TRBV11-2 to TRBJ1-3, with D unclear. Germline CDR1 and CDR2: SGHAT and FQNNGV. CDR3 length: 15 residues. V was shortened by 5 bases and J by 3 bases, with 14 bases between the two germline ends. The CDR3 DNA sequence: TGTGCCAGCAGCCCTCTGAAGGGTCTTGGAAACACCATATATTTT. It encodes CASSPLKGLGNTIYF. The full variable domain, with the rest looked up from reference TRBV11-2 and TRBJ1-3, is EAGVAQSPRYKIIEKRQSVAFWCNPISGHATLYWYQQILGQGPKLLIQFQNNGVVDDSQLPKDRFSAERLKGVDSTLKIQPAKLEDSAVYLCASSPLKGLGNTIYFGEGSWLTVV.

The V and J genes are TRBV7-2 and TRBJ2-5, with a weak D call TRBD1 (6 bases). The germline CDR1 and CDR2 sequences are SGHTA and FQGNSA. V was shortened by 1 base and J by 4 bases, with 13 bases between the two germline ends. The CDR3 is 15 amino acids. In DNA, the CDR3 is TGTGCCAGCAGCTTAGTTAGGGGGACGGGAGAGACCCAGTACTTC. It yields the protein CASSLVRGTGETQYF.

This chain joins TRBV21-1 and TRBJ2-2; the table's D call, TRBD2, has no DNA check behind it. TRBV21-1 is tagged as a pseudogene. The CDR3 runs to 19 residues. In nucleotides, the CDR3 is TGTGCCAGCAGCACTCCACCTGGCCCCCGGGGGGGCCACACCGGGGAGCTGTTTTTT. This encodes CASSTPPGPRGGHTGELFF.

The table lists this clonotype with a few counts. This rearrangement joins TRBV4-3 to TRBJ2-3, with D perhaps assigned TRBD1 or TRBD2 (6 bases each). Germline-derived CDR1 and CDR2 are LGHNA and YSLEER. There are 16 residues in the CDR3. V was trimmed by 3 bases and J by 8 bases, leaving 21 bases between them. The CDR3 DNA reads as TGCGCCAGCAGCCACGGGGGCCATGACGGGTCGGCTACGCAGTATTTT. As protein: CASSHGGHDGSATQYF.

The chain joins TRBV5-1 to TRBJ1-2; D is unclear. CDR3 length: 12 residues. Germline V gives CDR1 SGHRS, CDR2 YFSETQ. V lost 6 bases and J lost 3, with 9 bases in between. The DNA of the CDR3 is TGCGCCAGCATTGGGCGGGACTATGGCTACACCTTC. Protein: CASIGRDYGYTF.

The chain carries TRBV12-3 or TRBV12-4 and TRBJ2-4; 7 nucleotides align to TRBD1. J was trimmed by 8 bases and V by 5 bases; bases with no gene match: 12. There are 15 residues in the CDR3. CDR3 loop: CASSKSAGGSDIQYF. CDR3 bases: TGTGCCAGCAGTAAATCGGCAGGGGGATCCGACATTCAGTACTTC.

Only a few counts were recorded for this clonotype. This chain uses TRBV11-1 with TRBJ2-2; 8 positions agree with TRBD1. This CDR3 has 18 residues. Germline loops: CDR1 SGHAT, CDR2 FQDESV (reference sequence). Germline trimming cut 1 base from V and 4 bases from J; bases unmatched to any gene: 11. This CDR3 is CASSLGTDRVFRTGELFF. In nucleotides, the CDR3 is TGTGCCAGCAGCTTAGGGACGGACAGGGTGTTTCGCACCGGGGAGCTGTTTTTT.

This clonotype appeared a few times. V gene TRBV6-5 combines with J gene TRBJ2-1; D gene uncertain. Germline loops: CDR1 MNHEY, CDR2 SVGAGI. Trimming cost V 4 bases and J 5 bases, with 27 bases left between them. The CDR3 loop spans 19 amino acids. CDR3 nucleotides: TGTGCCAGCAGTTCAACCCCCTTTTTAACGGCCTCCCTTAACAATGAGCAGTTCTTC. Translating gives CASSSTPFLTASLNNEQFF.